The source of this T cell receptor beta chain is a study of brain T cells in children with intractable seizures. Measured with immunoSEQ multiplex PCR; TCRdb has only the in-frame clones, and not every one. Of just under 65,000 clones detected, about 96% appear once; the ten largest clones hold 0.35% to 0.4%. Surgery cases with the highest brain T cell transcript signatures were chosen for sequencing. Before surgery, patients took at least one anti-epileptic drug. V was pared by 5 bases and J by 2 bases, with 21 bases between. The CDR3 contains 17 residues. Germline V CDR1 and CDR2: SGHTA, FQGTGA. Study-wide results and limits: Pre- and post-surgery blood differed in depth, so pre-surgery absences may be undersampling.

A remark on this clone: The target antigen is unknown.

The source of this sequence is a boy in the first two years of life with focal cortical dysplasia and intractable seizures. This chain connects TRBV7-3 to TRBJ2-5, with TRBD2 as a possible D gene (5 bases). The specimen comprised peripheral blood, sampled at surgery. In DNA form, the CDR3 reads TGTGCCAGCAGCCCCGGGGAAGGGAGATTGGGGCAAGAGACCCAGTACTTC. This gives the protein CASSPGEGRLGQETQYF. Variable domain in full (rest from reference TRBV7-3 and TRBJ2-5): GAGVSQTPSNKVTEKGKYVELRCDPISGHTALYWYRQSLGQGPEFLIYFQGTGAADDSGLPNDRFFAVRPEGSVSTLKIQRTERGDSAVYLCASSPGEGRLGQETQYFGPGTRLLVL.